The entry that follows covers one T cell receptor (beta chain) sequence. Its antigen is still unknown. This CDR3 region has 15 residues. From germline, CDR1 is LNHNV and CDR2 YYDKDF (reference sequence). These data belong to a study of cytomegalovirus exposure and HLA in healthy donors. Study-wide findings and caveats: The listing of 150 to 200 TCR beta chains classed them as cytomegalovirus-associated. Three chains tied to CMV proved CMV antigen-specific in vitro. In an earlier analysis, productive rearrangement rates for most beta V segments clustered near 87% or 30%.

Primers: 60 Vbeta forward and 13 Jbeta reverse. Measured with immunoSEQ multiplex PCR; TCRdb has only the in-frame clones, and not every one. The data hold roughly 150,000 clones, with about three fifths observed a single time. The receptor was derived from a woman aged 30 to 39 in good health and CMV-seropositive. The rearrangement links TRBV15 to TRBJ2-5; D may be TRBD1 (6 bases). With the DNA end fitting TRBJ2-7 better, the J assignment may be wrong. Sequencing used PBMCs. The DNA of the CDR3 is TGTGCCACCAGTCCCTCTGGGGCTGGGGGCCACGAGCAGTACTTC. It codes for CATSPSGAGGHEQYF.